The rows below give T cell receptor beta chains drawn from one sample of a study of CD8 T cells in Susac syndrome. TCRdb reprocessed the immunoSEQ multiplex PCR reads with MiXCR, giving one entry per CDR3 protein. The data show fewer than 200,000 distinct CDR3 sequences, roughly 92% seen once. Sequenced input: CD4+ T cells from PBMCs. The receptors were sampled from a human donor with Susac syndrome. Each CDR3 is given without its conserved first and last residue.

V: TRBV20-1
length: 16
CDR3: SARDPGALIGVHNEQF

V: TRBV7-9
length: 12
CDR3: ASSPQTGDTEAF

V: TRBV25-1
length: 10
CDR3: ASSDLGTEAF

V: TRBV30
length: 16
CDR3: AWSVELGRAGPYNEQF

V: TRBV20-1
length: 13
CDR3: SATDGTASTDTQY

V: TRBV6-1
length: 14
CDR3: ASSEGLTMIGYGYT

V: TRBV30
length: 13
CDR3: AWSRTGNSGNTIY

V: TRBV5-1
length: 9
CDR3: ASTFSNEQF

V: TRBV6-5
length: 11
CDR3: ASSPGPRGEAF

V: TRBV7-9
length: 11
CDR3: ASSLESVYGYT

V: TRBV4-3
length: 13
CDR3: ASSQVGVPNTEAF

V: TRBV7-6
length: 14
CDR3: ASSPYPGGDPNEQF

V: TRBV30
length: 13
CDR3: AWSDSSTLAGELF

V: TRBV30
length: 9
CDR3: AWSATGELF

V: TRBV29-1
length: 11
CDR3: SVDEGFTDTQY

V: TRBV30
length: 14
CDR3: AWSLGLRASGNTIY

V: TRBV29-1
length: 10
CDR3: SVERGTNEQF

V: TRBV7-7
length: 11
CDR3: ASSYDTNTEAF

V: TRBV27
length: 13
CDR3: ASRQTGGGNQPQH

V: TRBV3-1
length: 11
CDR3: ASSLERGKTQY

V: TRBV3-1
length: 13
CDR3: ASSPGSARTDTQY

V: TRBV4-3
length: 12
CDR3: ASSRDRGMETQY

V: TRBV20-1
length: 13
CDR3: SAREWTGVADTQY

V: TRBV20-1
length: 12
CDR3: SALAGGITDTQY

V: TRBV4-3
length: 11
CDR3: ASSQVAYTEAF

V: TRBV13
length: 11
CDR3: ASSLDRGVGYT

V: TRBV2
length: 12
CDR3: ASSEWRGQGTQY

V: TRBV9
length: 14
CDR3: ASSVGQSRVDEKLF

V: TRBV12-3/TRBV12-4
length: 12
CDR3: ASSLAAGAYGYT

V: TRBV29-1
length: 14
CDR3: SVVRQGASVTDTQY

V: TRBV7-9
length: 12
CDR3: ASSRAPSGNTIY

V: TRBV20-1
length: 17
CDR3: SARDQRARVGRVNYGYT

V: TRBV27
length: 13
CDR3: ASRPGTGGYQPQH

V: TRBV4-3
length: 12
CDR3: ASSQLKTNYGYT

V: TRBV29-1
length: 11
CDR3: SVERRGSEKLF

V: TRBV20-1
length: 10
CDR3: SARPGQGEAF

V: TRBV6-4
length: 13
CDR3: ASSDGGGGYNEQF

V: TRBV29-1
length: 10
CDR3: SSLTENTEAF

V: TRBV29-1
length: 10
CDR3: SVDQFNYGYT

V: TRBV7-9
length: 13
CDR3: ASSFETGGTDTQY

V: TRBV5-1
length: 13
CDR3: ASSLGQGYNQPQH

V: TRBV30
length: 14
CDR3: AWSIPGQGVRSPLH

V: TRBV7-2
length: 11
CDR3: ASSNTPTDTQY

V: TRBV29-1
length: 13
CDR3: SVEDHGQITGELF

V: TRBV20-1
length: 13
CDR3: SASAGTSSTDTQY

V: TRBV5-1
length: 11
CDR3: ASRDTSYNEQF

V: TRBV20-1
length: 12
CDR3: SARLAAYTDTQY

V: TRBV7-9
length: 13
CDR3: ASSFARATNEKLF

V: TRBV27
length: 13
CDR3: ASSFGFLAGDTQY

V: TRBV12-3/TRBV12-4
length: 12
CDR3: ASSSTDGQETQY

V: TRBV12-3/TRBV12-4
length: 13
CDR3: ASSTGTSGGETQY

V: TRBV14
length: 11
CDR3: ASSHNRNYGYT

V: TRBV30
length: 12
CDR3: AWGVGGFTGELF

V: TRBV2
length: 9
CDR3: ASMVGIPLH

V: TRBV20-1
length: 14
CDR3: SARLLAGGTWSEQF

V: TRBV20-1
length: 15
CDR3: SAENSRGRSSYNEQF

V: TRBV11-2
length: 13
CDR3: ASSAFAGPNNEQF

V: TRBV20-1
length: 12
CDR3: SARDWQHQETQY

V: TRBV24-1
length: 11
CDR3: ATAEGSGYEQY

V: TRBV30
length: 9
CDR3: AWSDRGEAF